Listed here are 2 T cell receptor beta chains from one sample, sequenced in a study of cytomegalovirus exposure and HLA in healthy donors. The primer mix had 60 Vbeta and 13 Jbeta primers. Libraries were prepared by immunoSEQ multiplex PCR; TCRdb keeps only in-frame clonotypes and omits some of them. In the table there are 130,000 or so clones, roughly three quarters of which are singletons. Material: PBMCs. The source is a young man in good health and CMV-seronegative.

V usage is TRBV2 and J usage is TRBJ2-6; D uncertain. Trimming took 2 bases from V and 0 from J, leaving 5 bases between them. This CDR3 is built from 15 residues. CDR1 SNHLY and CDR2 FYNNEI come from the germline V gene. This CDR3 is CASSEIHSGANVLTF. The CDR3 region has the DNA TGTGCCAGCAGTGAAATACACTCTGGGGCCAACGTCCTGACTTTC.

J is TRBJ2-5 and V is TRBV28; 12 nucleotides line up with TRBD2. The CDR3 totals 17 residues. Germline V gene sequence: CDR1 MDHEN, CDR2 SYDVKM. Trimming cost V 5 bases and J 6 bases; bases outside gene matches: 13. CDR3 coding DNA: TGTGCCAGCAGTCCCACGCACACTAGCGGGGGGTTCCAGACCCAGTACTTC. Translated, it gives CASSPTHTSGGFQTQYF.